This T cell receptor beta chain is from a study of lymphopenia after photon versus proton radiotherapy. Points from the study as a whole: After lymphocyte nadir, photon-treated repertoires showed oligoclonal expansion, especially CD8+ Temra. Post-nadir TCR diversity decline inversely tracked overall survival among those who died. Authors raise, but do not show, better survival with proton therapy. Under photons, naive T cells and diversity fell while effector/memory populations rose.

In regard to this clone: Its antigen is not known.

TCRdb's copy holds only in-frame clones and misses some; the assay was immunoSEQ multiplex PCR. The sample lists approximately 160,000 clones; roughly nine tenths were seen once. The clonotype originates from a man between 50 and 59 years old with gastric cancer. The material was peripheral blood, obtained from a patient treated with photon-based radiotherapy.

In nucleotides, the CDR3 is TGTGCCAGCAGTGAAAAGTACGAGCAGTACTTC. This encodes CASSEKYEQYF. The chain has TRBV6-1 and TRBJ2-7; D remains unclear. The CDR3 consists of 11 residues. Germline CDR1 is MNHNS and CDR2 is SASEGT. The V and J ends lost 2 bases and 4 bases respectively, with 3 bases between them.